What follows is one TCR beta chain and its context. The sample belongs to a study of blood T cell repertoires in COVID-19. Turning to the study itself: Sites in the United States, Italy and Spain provided acute and convalescent COVID-19 samples. T cells, B-cell-depleted T cells, or PBMCs supplied cDNA or gDNA.

Trimming removed 1 base at V and 2 bases at J, with 4 bases between. The CDR3 spans 12 residues. CDR1 and CDR2 (germline): GTSNPN, SVGIG (reference sequence). Source study methods: Amplification from reference gene primers served as the basis for estimated nucleated cell counts. The method was immunoSEQ multiplex PCR; TCRdb's version includes in-frame clones alone and lacks a portion of them. From that table come the V and J calls and clone size; the DNA was used to work out D and trimming. The data contain 150,000 to 200,000 clones, more than 85% of them singletons. Sequenced material: peripheral blood. This sequence was found in a man between 18 and 29 years old with acute or convalescent COVID-19. This chain uses TRBV30 with TRBJ2-3; no clear D gene. Here the CDR3 DNA reads TGTGCCTGGAGTGGGCTCACAGATACGCAGTATTTT. The encoded protein is CAWSGLTDTQYF.